These T cell receptor beta chains were read from a single sample in a study of cytomegalovirus exposure and HLA in healthy donors. Here immunoSEQ multiplex PCR was the method, and the copy in TCRdb shows in-frame clones only, minus some. The sample holds around 21,000 clones; about 80% are singletons and the top ten take approximately 7%. The specimen was PBMCs. The receptors here all came from a man in his sixties in good health and CMV-seronegative. Both conserved end residues are part of each CDR3. D genes are given only for firm matches. Expanded clones get a size class; other rows say once, few or many, or leave the size out.

J | size | V | D | DNA | CDR3
TRBJ2-2 | - | TRBV19 | - | TGTGCCAGTACAAGTATGGGGCGGGGGCGCACCGGGGAGCTGTTTTTT | CASTSMGRGRTGELFF
TRBJ2-7 | - | TRBV6-1 | TRBD1 | TGTGCCAGCAGTAAGGACGGACAGGGCAGGGATGAGCAGTACTTC | CASSKDGQGRDEQYF
TRBJ2-1 | few | TRBV15 | TRBD2 | TGTGCCACCAGCAGAGATGTACTAGCGGGGGGGGAGCAGTTCTTC | CATSRDVLAGGEQFF
TRBJ2-1 | - | TRBV11-2 | - | TGTGCCAGCAGCTTAGATCTTTCCCAGGGGCACGATGAGCAGTTCTTC | CASSLDLSQGHDEQFF
TRBJ1-3 | medium-sized | TRBV14 | - | TGTGCCAGCAGGTCCCAGGGGATCAGCACCATATATTTT | CASRSQGISTIYF
TRBJ2-3 | - | TRBV29-1 | - | TGCAGCGTTGGACTGCGAGATACGCAGTATTTT | CSVGLRDTQYF
TRBJ1-6 | once | TRBV7-2 | - | TGTGCCAGCAGCTTATCGAGGCAGGGCTATAATTCACCCCTCCACTTT | CASSLSRQGYNSPLHF
TRBJ1-3 | - | TRBV18 | - | TGTTCCAGCTCACCACCGGCCCACTCTGGAAACACCATATATTTT | CSSSPPAHSGNTIYF
TRBJ2-1 | - | TRBV10-3 | TRBD2 | TGTGCCATAAGGGACTATCACAATGAGCAGTTCTTC | CAIRDYHNEQFF
TRBJ1-1 | - | TRBV6-5 | - | TGTGCCAGCAGTTACGACTTCAACACTGAAGCTTTCTTT | CASSYDFNTEAFF
TRBJ1-5 | - | TRBV7-2 | - | TGTGCCAGCAGCTTAGAAGGAGGCAATCAGCCCCAGCATTTT | CASSLEGGNQPQHF
TRBJ2-7 | once | TRBV11-2 | - | TGTGCCAGCAGCTCGAGACAGCTTAACTACGAGCAGTACTTC | CASSSRQLNYEQYF
TRBJ2-7 | - | TRBV28 | - | TGTGCCAGCAGTACTAGGGCGGGGCAGTACTTC | CASSTRAGQYF
TRBJ2-3 | - | TRBV30 | TRBD2 | TGTGCCTGGAGTGTTGGTGGGAGGGCAGATACGCAGTATTTT | CAWSVGGRADTQYF
TRBJ2-3 | - | TRBV5-1 | TRBD2 | TGCGCCAGCAGCTCACTAGCGGGAGCAGTAGATACGCAGTATTTT | CASSSLAGAVDTQYF
TRBJ2-1 | - | TRBV6-1 | - | TGTGCCAGCAGTCAGTACAATGAGCAGTTCTTC | CASSQYNEQFF
TRBJ2-1 | - | TRBV2 | - | TGTGCCAGCGCGAGTAGCTCCTACAATGAGCAGTTCTTC | CASASSSYNEQFF
TRBJ1-4 | - | TRBV7-9 | - | TGTGCCAGCAGCCAGAGGTCGGGGGGGGCGGAAACACTGTTTTTT | CASSQRSGGAETLFF
TRBJ1-2 | - | TRBV19 | TRBD1 | TGTGCCAGTAGCGGGCAGAGGACAGGGAGCTATGGCTACACCTTC | CASSGQRTGSYGYTF
TRBJ2-2 | once | TRBV7-9 | TRBD2 | TGTGCCAGCAGAAAAAGCGGGAGATCTCCCACCGGGGAGCTGTTTTTT | CASRKSGRSPTGELFF
TRBJ1-1 | - | TRBV6-4 | - | TGTGATCGGAACACTGAAGCTTTCTTT | CDRNTEAFF
TRBJ2-2 | few | TRBV30 | TRBD2 | TGTGCCTGGAGTGTCCGACTAGCGGGAGACACCGGGGAGCTGTTTTTT | CAWSVRLAGDTGELFF